Sequencing of this TCR beta chain was carried out in a study of control samples from healthy donors and cancer patients. TCRdb keeps only in-frame clones here, not all; method: immunoSEQ multiplex PCR. The sample includes more than 150,000 clones, roughly 92% of them seen just once. This CDR3 has 17 amino acids. The V end was cut by 4 bases, the J end by 5 bases, with 18 bases between. Looked up from germline, CDR1 is MGHRA and CDR2 is YSYEKL. Sequenced input: blood. The chain employs TRBV4-1 and TRBJ1-6; no clear D gene. The clonotype originates from a man aged 45-65 years in good health. The CDR3 sequence is CASSPFDPALNNSPLHF. DNA for the CDR3: TGCGCCAGCAGCCCCTTCGACCCGGCCCTGAATAATTCACCCCTCCACTTT.